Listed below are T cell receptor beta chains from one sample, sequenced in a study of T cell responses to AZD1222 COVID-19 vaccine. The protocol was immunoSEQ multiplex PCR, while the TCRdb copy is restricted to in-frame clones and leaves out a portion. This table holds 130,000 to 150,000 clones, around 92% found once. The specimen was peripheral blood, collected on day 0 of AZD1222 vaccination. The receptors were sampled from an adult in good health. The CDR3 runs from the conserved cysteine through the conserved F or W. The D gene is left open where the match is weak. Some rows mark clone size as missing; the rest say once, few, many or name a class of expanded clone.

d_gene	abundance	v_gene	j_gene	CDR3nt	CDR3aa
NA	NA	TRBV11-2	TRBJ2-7	TGTGCCAGCAGCCTCAGTGGCGCAGTCGACGAGCAGTACTTC	CASSLSGAVDEQYF
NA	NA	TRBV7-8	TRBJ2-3	TGTGCCAGCAGCTCGACCAGGGATTCGGGCACAGATACGCAGTATTTT	CASSSTRDSGTDTQYF
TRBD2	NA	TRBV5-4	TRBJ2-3	TGTGCCAGCAGCACAGGGACTAGCGGGGGCCCAAACCCTAGCACAGATACGCAGTATTTT	CASSTGTSGGPNPSTDTQYF
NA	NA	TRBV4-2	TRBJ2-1	TGTGCCAGCAGCCAAGCTGGGCCGCTGGCTGAGCAGTTCTTC	CASSQAGPLAEQFF
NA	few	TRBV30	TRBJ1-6	TGTGCCACGGGGCAGTATAATTCACCCCTCCACTTT	CATGQYNSPLHF
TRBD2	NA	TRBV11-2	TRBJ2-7	TGTGCCAGCAGCTTAGCTAGCGGGGGATACTACGAGCAGTACTTC	CASSLASGGYYEQYF
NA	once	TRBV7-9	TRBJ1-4	TGTGCCAGCAGCTTAGGGGACCAAGAAAAACTGTTTTTT	CASSLGDQEKLFF
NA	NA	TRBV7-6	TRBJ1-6	TGTGCCAGCAGCGAAAGTAGGGAGAGGTCACCCCTCCACTTT	CASSESRERSPLHF
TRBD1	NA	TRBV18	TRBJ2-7	TGTGCCAGCTCACCACTTCCTCCGGGACAGGGGTCCTACGAGCAGTACTTC	CASSPLPPGQGSYEQYF
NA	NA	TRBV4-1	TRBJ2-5	TGCGCCAGCAGCCAAGCTGCCGGGATCGGCTACCAAGAGACCCAGTACTTC	CASSQAAGIGYQETQYF
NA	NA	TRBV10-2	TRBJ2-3	TGCGCCAGCAGTGACAGACCATCTAGCACAGATACGCAGTATTTT	CASSDRPSSTDTQYF